The source of this T cell receptor beta chain is a study of T-cell memory formation after mild COVID-19. Constant-segment primers and 5'RACE yielded cDNA libraries for TCR alpha and TCR beta, each carrying sample barcodes and UMIs. TCRdb recomputed calls from the 5' RACE reads with MiXCR, one row per CDR3 protein. The repertoire holds about 430,000 distinct CDR3 sequences, roughly 26% seen once, with roughly 8.9% in the top ten. CDR3 length: 14 amino acids. With 5 bases removed from V and 4 bases from J, the gap between germline ends came to 12 bases. CDR1 is SGHTA, CDR2 FQGNSA, per germline. V usage is TRBV7-2 and J usage is TRBJ2-1, with TRBD2 as a possible D gene (5 bases). The receptor's source is an adult woman who had mild COVID-19 (a few samples of this study predate the infection). Cell type and time point are not known. Sample: PBMCs or a T cell subset sorted from them (not recorded which). The CDR3 here is CASSRDRGYNEQFF. CDR3 nucleotide sequence: TGTGCCAGCAGCCGCGACCGGGGTTACAATGAGCAGTTCTTC.